This is a list of T cell receptor beta chains from one sample in a study of CXCR3-negative and CXCR3-positive naive CD8 T cells. TCRdb reprocessed the 5' RACE reads and keeps a single row for each CDR3 protein, giving no DNA. The clone table shows some 110,000 distinct CDR3 sequences, with the ten largest holding more than 0.3%. The source material was naive CXCR3+ CD8+ T cells from blood. The receptors come from a human donor in good health. Some clones in this sample may be carry-over from other donors' samples. Each CDR3 is given with its conserved first and last residue.

TRBV11-2,TRBJ1-2,CASSFTGANYGYTF
TRBV7-8,TRBJ2-3,CASSPKLTDTQYF
TRBV5-6,TRBJ2-7,CASSFGQGYYEQYF
TRBV7-9,TRBJ1-1,CASSASSLNTEAFF
TRBV2,TRBJ2-5,CASTTGDRWNLGKTQYF
TRBV29-1,TRBJ2-4,CSVTLPQNIQYF
TRBV4-1,TRBJ2-1,CASSQGRIEGQEQFF
TRBV4-1,TRBJ1-4,CASSHRRDRLFF
TRBV18,TRBJ2-5,CASSRYRGDQETEYF
TRBV28,TRBJ2-7,CSSSFPAGGGEQYF
TRBV7-7,TRBJ2-7,CASSPFPTGGYEQYF
TRBV19,TRBJ2-7,CASSISGVTYEQYF
TRBV11-2,TRBJ2-1,CASSFFEGNEQFF
TRBV12-3/TRBV12-4,TRBJ1-2,CASGLQENYGYTF
TRBV6-2/TRBV6-3,TRBJ2-5,CASSQVGVQETQYF
TRBV7-9,TRBJ1-1,CASSLAPDTNTEAFF
TRBV9,TRBJ1-2,CASSPGPPAYIDVGYGYTF
TRBV7-6,TRBJ2-3,CASSLTASASTDTQYF
TRBV28,TRBJ2-7,CASSGKTGLKGYEQYF
TRBV4-1,TRBJ2-7,CASSRTGTGGHEQYF